This T cell receptor (beta chain) was sequenced in a study of identical twins. General observations from the study: In zero-insertion analyses, partial confounding could arise from invariant MAIT and iNKT cells. Beta out-of-frame sequences showed weaker excess sharing between twins.

As to this clonotype: The target antigen is unknown.

The germline V gene encodes CDR1 SGHKS and CDR2 YYEKEE (reference sequence). The trim removed 4 bases at V and 1 base at J, leaving 6 bases unmatched. The CDR3 extends over 16 amino acids. It was template switching that added a universal primer site, and there were unique molecular identifiers on the cDNA. TCRdb ran MiXCR on the 5' RACE reads and lists one entry per CDR3 protein. The sample consists of some 630,000 distinct CDR3 sequences, around 7.4% of them appearing once. The data were also submitted as part of a second study, on yellow fever vaccine responses in identical twins.

Sequenced: PBMCs. The rearrangement links TRBV5-5 to TRBJ2-2; TRBD2 matches 8 bases. This clonotype originated in a woman aged 18-29 years in good health. The chain's CDR3 is CASSSSAGGNTGELFF. The DNA for the CDR3 is TGTGCCAGCAGCAGCTCGGCGGGGGGGAACACCGGGGAGCTGTTTTTT.